This T cell receptor beta chain stems from a study of blood T cell repertoires in COVID-19. The length of the CDR3 is 12 residues. Germline V lookup: CDR1 LNHDA, CDR2 SQIVND (reference sequence). After removal of 10 bases from V and 4 bases from J, the junction contained 5 bases not matched to a gene. Some clones are missing from TCRdb's copy, which holds only in-frame ones; the method was immunoSEQ multiplex PCR. The sample lists some 30,000 clones; around 84% were seen once. The chain is built from TRBV19 and TRBJ2-5; 8 positions match TRBD2. This sequence was found in a human donor in a cohort sampled during active COVID-19. The donor label of this sample is uncertain. The source material was peripheral blood. The CDR3 sequence: CATNGGGETQYF. The CDR3, as DNA: TGTGCCACCAACGGGGGGGGAGAGACCCAGTACTTC. Together with reference TRBV19 and TRBJ2-5, the CDR3 gives the full variable domain: DGGITQSPKYLFRKEGQNVTLSCEQNLNHDAMYWYRQDPGQGLRLIYYSQIVNDFQKGDIAEGYSVSREKKESFPLTVTSAQKNPTAFYLCATNGGGETQYFGPGTRLLVL.